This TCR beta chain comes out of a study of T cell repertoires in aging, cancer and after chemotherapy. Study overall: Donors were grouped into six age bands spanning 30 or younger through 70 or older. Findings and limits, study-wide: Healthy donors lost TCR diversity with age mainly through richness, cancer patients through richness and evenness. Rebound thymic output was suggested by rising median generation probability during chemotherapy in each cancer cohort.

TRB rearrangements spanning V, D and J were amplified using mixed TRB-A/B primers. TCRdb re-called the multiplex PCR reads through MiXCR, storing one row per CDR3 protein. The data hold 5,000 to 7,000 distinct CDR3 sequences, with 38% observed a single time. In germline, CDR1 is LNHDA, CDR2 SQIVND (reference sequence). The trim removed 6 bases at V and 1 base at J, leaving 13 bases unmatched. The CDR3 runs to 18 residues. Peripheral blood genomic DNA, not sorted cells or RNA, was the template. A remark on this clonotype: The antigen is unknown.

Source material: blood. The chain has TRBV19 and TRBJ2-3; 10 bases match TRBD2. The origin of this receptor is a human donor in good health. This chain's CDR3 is CASSGPSSGGSRTDTQYF. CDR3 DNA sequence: TGTGCCAGTAGCGGGCCGTCTAGCGGGGGTTCCCGCACAGATACGCAGTATTTT. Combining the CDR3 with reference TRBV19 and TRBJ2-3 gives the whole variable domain DGGITQSPKYLFRKEGQNVTLSCEQNLNHDAMYWYRQDPGQGLRLIYYSQIVNDFQKGDIAEGYSVSREKKESFPLTVTSAQKNPTAFYLCASSGPSSGGSRTDTQYFGPGTRLTVL.